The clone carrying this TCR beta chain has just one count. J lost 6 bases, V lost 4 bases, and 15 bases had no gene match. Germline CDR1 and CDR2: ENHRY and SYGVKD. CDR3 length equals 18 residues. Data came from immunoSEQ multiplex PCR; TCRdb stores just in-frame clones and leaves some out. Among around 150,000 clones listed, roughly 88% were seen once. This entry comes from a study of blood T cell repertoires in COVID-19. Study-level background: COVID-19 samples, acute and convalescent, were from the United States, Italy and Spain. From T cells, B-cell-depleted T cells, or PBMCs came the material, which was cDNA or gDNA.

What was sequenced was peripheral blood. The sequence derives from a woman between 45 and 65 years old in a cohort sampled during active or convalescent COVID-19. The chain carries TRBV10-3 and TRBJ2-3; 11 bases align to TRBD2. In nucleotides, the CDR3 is TGTGCCATCAGTGGTAAACTAGCGGGGGAGCCCGATGTGGATACGCAGTATTTT. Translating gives CAISGKLAGEPDVDTQYF.